One sample yielded the 11 T cell receptor beta chains listed below, sequenced in a study of molecular identifiers for immune sequencing clone quantification (dated by TCRdb to the late 2010s). Receptors were amplified or captured by PCR. Instrument on record: Illumina HiSeq 4000. TCRdb redid the processing of the public reads, applying fastp at Q25 and MiXCR, and retained in-frame beta chains. When rows share a CDR3 protein, they turn into one entry using the most common DNA and genes. The sample table shows about 70,000 distinct CDR3 sequences, and over 15% are seen once. Over 1.3% of the sample is held by the ten biggest clonotypes. The sequenced sample consisted of naive CD8+ T cells from blood, with Jurkat cell RNA spiked in. The sample's cell subset or site label, decoded: FACS-sorted CD8+CD4-CCR7+CD45RA+ naive T cells. The receptors originated from a human donor in good health. Some libraries in this study had Jurkat cell RNA spiked in.

This clonotype appeared many times. The chain employs TRBV3-1 and TRBJ2-7, with 12 bases fitting TRBD2. Trimming took 4 bases from V and 7 from J; bases not matched to a gene: 8. CDR1 and CDR2 (germline): LGHDT, YNNKEL (reference sequence). There are 15 residues in the CDR3. Here the CDR3 reads CASSPRTSGDWEQYF. CDR3 sequence (DNA): TGTGCCAGCAGCCCTCGGACTAGCGGGGACTGGGAGCAGTACTTC.

Notes on this clonotype: Since a much larger clone is just one base distant, this may be a read error. The CDR3 does not close with the conserved phenylalanine or tryptophan, likely indicating a read error. The rearrangement joins TRBV27 to TRBJ2-4; a possible D gene is TRBD1 (5 bases). V was cut by 4 bases and J by 0 bases, with 10 bases left in between. CDR3 length: 15 residues. Germline CDR1 reads MNHEY; CDR2 reads SMNVEV (reference sequence). For the CDR3, the DNA is TGTGCCAGCAGTTCTCAAGGGGCAGCCAAAAACATTCAGTACCTC. Translation gives CASSSQGAAKNIQYL.

A remark on this clonotype: Being one base from a much bigger clone, this may be a read error. No conserved phenylalanine or tryptophan ends this CDR3, so it is likely a read error. The CDR3 nucleotides read TGTGCCAGCAGTTACGGGGAGATCACTGAAGCTTTCTAT. Protein sequence: CASSYGEITEAFY. The chain links TRBV6-5 to TRBJ1-1, with D uncertain. This CDR3 region has 13 residues. Germline CDR1 reads MNHEY; CDR2 reads SVGAGI. V lost 2 bases to trimming and J lost 4 bases, with 8 bases between them.

Regarding this clonotype: One base away lies a much larger clone, so this may be a sequencing read error. The conserved phenylalanine or tryptophan is not found at the CDR3 terminus, so this likely reflects a read error. The chain couples TRBV7-8 to TRBJ1-4, with unresolved D. In germline, CDR1 is SGHVS, CDR2 FQNEAQ. The CDR3 sequence is 14 residues long. The V end lost 3 bases, the J end lost 2 bases, and 7 bases lay between the germline ends. Here the CDR3 reads CASSFLQTNEKLFL. CDR3 coding DNA: TGTGCCAGCAGCTTTTTACAGACTAATGAAAAACTGTTTCTT.

This clonotype was counted ten times or more. The V call is TRBV13, the J call TRBJ1-2; 7 bases fit TRBD1. With V trimmed by 5 bases and J by 0 bases, 3 bases remained unmatched. This CDR3 is 14 amino acids long. Germline V CDR1 and CDR2: PRHDT, FYEKMQ (reference sequence). CDR3 loop: CASSPGQTNYGYTF. CDR3 in DNA: TGTGCCAGCAGCCCGGGACAGACTAACTATGGCTACACCTTC.

In its sample, this clonotype was seen once. One end of the junction varies from germline; a read error may be responsible. CDR3 amino acids: CAISPDSLGRPQHF. The CDR3 DNA reads as TGTGCCATCAGCCCTGACAGCCTAGGACGGCCCCAGCATTTC. This chain joins TRBV10-3 and TRBJ1-5, with a possible D match to TRBD1 (5 bases). CDR1 ENHRY and CDR2 SYGVKD come from the germline V gene. There are 14 residues in the CDR3.

This clonotype has just a few counts. The chain recombines TRBV5-1 with TRBJ2-7; D might be TRBD2 (6 bases). This CDR3 comprises 14 residues. Per germline, CDR1 SGHRS and CDR2 YFSETQ. Trimming took off 4 bases at V and 3 bases at J, with 14 bases between the two ends. The CDR3 sequence is CASSALPGSYEQYF. The DNA of the CDR3 is TGCGCCAGCAGCGCGCTTCCCGGGAGCTACGAGCAGTACTTC.

This clonotype has at least ten counts. The chain is built from TRBV2 and TRBJ2-3; D is undetermined. V shed 1 base and J shed 2 bases, with 7 bases lying between them. Germline-derived CDR1 and CDR2 are SNHLY and FYNNEI. This CDR3 contains 14 residues. Here the CDR3 reads CASSEGPTTDTQYF. Written as DNA, the CDR3 is TGTGCCAGCAGTGAAGGGCCGACCACAGATACGCAGTATTTT.

This clonotype was observed many times. The CDR3 loop is CASSQTSQGPSSYEQYF. The CDR3 bases are TGCGCCAGCAGTCAAACGTCACAGGGACCGTCCTCCTACGAGCAGTACTTC. The J gene is TRBJ2-7, the V gene TRBV23-1, with D tentatively TRBD1 (6 bases). TRBV23-1 belongs to the ORF category, with a function that is uncertain. V lost 2 bases to trimming and J lost 0 bases, with 17 bases between them. The CDR3 extends over 17 amino acids.

This clonotype was observed many times. The rearrangement uses TRBV24-1 and TRBJ2-1; 7 bases match TRBD1. CDR3 length: 15 residues. The V segment lost 2 bases and the J segment 10 bases; nucleotides outside the gene matches: 10. Looked up from germline, CDR1 is KGHDR and CDR2 is SFDVKD. CDR3 residues: CATSDSQGPLGEQFF. For the CDR3, the DNA is TGTGCCACCAGTGATTCACAGGGGCCGCTTGGAGAGCAGTTCTTC.

Details on this clonotype: Possible read error: a much larger clone is one base away. The rearrangement links TRBV7-8 to TRBJ2-5; D is possibly TRBD1 (5 bases). CDR3 length: 14 amino acids. Per germline, CDR1 SGHVS and CDR2 FQNEAQ. CDR3: CASSLGQGMETRYF. As DNA, the CDR3 is TGTGCCAGCAGCTTAGGGCAGGGTATGGAGACCCGGTACTTC. The full variable domain, with the rest looked up from reference TRBV7-8 and TRBJ2-5, is GAGVSQSPRYKVAKRGQDVALRCDPISGHVSLFWYQQALGQGPEFLTYFQNEAQLDKSGLPSDRFFAERPEGSVSTLKIQRTQQEDSAVYLCASSLGQGMETRYFGPGTRLLVL.